The 23 T cell receptor beta chains below all came from one sample that was sequenced in a study of Graves' ophthalmopathy and Graves' hyperthyroidism. Researchers took RNA transcripts and amplified TCR beta CDR3 regions from them. Following a first-round RT-PCR that used HTBI primers, a second-round multiplex PCR was carried out. TCRdb re-analysed the multiplex PCR reads in MiXCR, keeping a single row per CDR3 protein. The sample lists about 740,000 distinct CDR3 sequences, roughly two fifths occurring once. Input material: peripheral blood. Source of these receptors: an adult man with Graves' ophthalmopathy.

A remark on this clonotype: This may come from a read error, since a much larger clone is one base off. The rearrangement joins TRBV10-3 to TRBJ2-5; 8 bases are shared with TRBD1. The CDR3 is 13 amino acids. Germline V gene sequence: CDR1 ENHRY, CDR2 SYGVKD. The ends lost 3 bases at V and 4 bases at J; junction bases unmatched: 1. The DNA of the CDR3 is TGTGCCATCAGTGACACAGGGGGAGAGACCCAGTACTTC. As protein: CAISDTGGETQYF.

The chain recombines TRBV5-5 with TRBJ2-7, with 8 bases aligning to TRBD1. J was trimmed by 3 bases and V by 4 bases; bases with no gene match: 6. The CDR3 runs 14 residues. Germline CDR1 reads SGHKS; CDR2 reads YYEKEE (reference sequence). The CDR3 loop is CASSPTGAGYEQYF. The CDR3 DNA sequence: TGTGCCAGCAGCCCGACAGGGGCAGGCTACGAGCAGTACTTC.

This chain connects TRBV15 to TRBJ1-6; TRBD1 might be the D (5 bases). Germline CDR1 and CDR2: LNHNV and YYDKDF (reference sequence). The CDR3 totals 14 residues. V gave up 7 bases and J gave up 7 bases, with 14 bases separating them. The CDR3 is CATNPGQTNSPLHF. DNA of the CDR3: TGTGCCACCAACCCGGGGCAGACGAATTCACCCCTCCACTTT.

CDR3 protein: CSATEVAGGAGQYF. The CDR3 DNA reads as TGCAGTGCTACCGAGGTGGCAGGGGGCGCAGGGCAGTACTTC. V and J are TRBV20-1 and TRBJ2-7, with 8 positions matching TRBD1. This CDR3 has 14 amino acids. Germline V gene lookup returns CDR1 DFQATT and CDR2 SNEGSKA (reference sequence). V dropped 4 bases and J dropped 9; count of bases not matched to a gene: 14.

In its sample, this clonotype was seen many times. The rearrangement links TRBV20-1 to TRBJ2-5; 10 bases are a match to TRBD2. Germline-derived CDR1 and CDR2 are DFQATT and SNEGSKA (reference sequence). J was trimmed by 3 bases and V by 0 bases; bases with no gene match: 4. The CDR3 sequence is 15 residues long. CDR3 sequence (DNA): TGCAGTGCTAGAGATGCCGGACTAGCGGAAGAGACCCAGTACTTC. Protein sequence: CSARDAGLAEETQYF.

This clonotype has more than one count but fewer than ten. The chain uses TRBV29-1 and TRBJ1-2; TRBD1 might be the D (5 bases). The germline V gene has CDR1 SQVTM and CDR2 ANQGSEA. Trimming left V 3 bases short and J 12 bases short, with 14 bases between. This CDR3 comprises 11 residues. CDR3 in amino acids: CSVDRDPGNTF. The CDR3 region has the DNA TGCAGCGTTGACCGGGACCCTGGAAACACCTTC.

This clonotype was counted at least ten times. This chain connects TRBV7-9 to TRBJ1-3, with D unclear. The ends were cut back, 3 bases at V and 4 bases at J, with 13 bases in the middle. The V gene's germline CDR1 is SEHNR and CDR2 FQNEAQ (reference sequence). This CDR3 has 15 residues. The chain's CDR3 is CASSFPGSIGNTIYF. CDR3 nucleotides: TGTGCCAGCAGCTTCCCGGGGTCAATAGGAAACACCATATATTTT.

This clonotype was recorded a few times. The CDR3 region has the DNA TGCAGTGCTTTTGCAGGGGCGAGTTACACTGAAGCTTTCTTT. It encodes CSAFAGASYTEAFF. V is TRBV20-1 and J is TRBJ1-1; D is perhaps TRBD1 (6 bases). V was shortened by 5 bases and J by 3 bases, with 16 bases between the two germline ends. The V gene's germline CDR1 is DFQATT and CDR2 SNEGSKA (reference sequence). The CDR3 spans 14 residues.

The V call is TRBV11-2, the J call TRBJ2-5, with 7 bases fitting TRBD2. The CDR3 is 16 residues long. V trimming: 5 bases; J trimming: 2 bases; junction bases outside the gene matches: 11. Looked up from germline, CDR1 is SGHAT and CDR2 is FQNNGV. The CDR3 coding sequence is TGTGCCAGCAGCCAAAGGGCAAGCGGGGCACAAGAGACCCAGTACTTC. It codes for CASSQRASGAQETQYF.

The sample holds a few counts of this clonotype. CDR3 nucleotide sequence: TGTGCCAGCAGCAACCGGGACGGAGAAGAGACCCAGTACTTC. It translates to CASSNRDGEETQYF. The rearrangement links TRBV7-8 to TRBJ2-5, with D tentatively TRBD1 or TRBD2 (5 bases each). Germline CDR1 SGHVS, CDR2 FQNEAQ. The CDR3 is 14 residues long. Trimming stripped 5 bases from V and 3 bases from J, with 13 bases between.

This sequence joins TRBV9 and TRBJ2-2; TRBD2 agrees at 9 bases. This CDR3 comprises 16 residues. J was trimmed by 6 bases and V by 0 bases; bases with no gene match: 6. Germline V CDR1 and CDR2: SGDLS, YYNGEE. The chain's CDR3 is CASSVGGTSTAGELFF. The DNA of the CDR3 is TGTGCCAGCAGCGTAGGCGGGACTAGCACCGCCGGGGAGCTGTTTTTT.

This clonotype was recorded a few times. The chain combines TRBV11-2 with TRBJ1-2, with a tentative D call TRBD1 (5 bases). This CDR3 region has 12 residues. Trimming stripped 5 bases from V and 7 bases from J, with 11 bases between. Germline lookup yields CDR1 SGHAT and CDR2 FQNNGV. The CDR3 DNA sequence: TGTGCCAGCAGCCAAGGACAATTTGGCTACACCTTC. This translates into CASSQGQFGYTF.

This rearrangement joins TRBV5-6 to TRBJ2-7; weak D call: TRBD2 (5 bases). Trimming pared 6 bases from V and 2 bases from J, leaving 12 bases between. The germline CDR1 and CDR2 sequences are SGHDT and YYEEEE. The CDR3 spans 13 residues. The CDR3 is CASKVDGAYEQYF. CDR3 DNA: TGTGCCAGCAAGGTGGACGGGGCCTACGAGCAGTACTTC.

The rearrangement uses TRBV14 and TRBJ2-2; tentatively, D is TRBD1 (6 bases). The germline gives CDR1 SGHDN, CDR2 FVKESK. V lost 8 bases to trimming and J lost 5 bases, with 15 bases between them. The CDR3 has 14 residues. CDR3 DNA: TGTGCCAGCCAGGACAGACGAATAACCGGGGAGCTGTTTTTT. Translated, it gives CASQDRRITGELFF.

The chain recombines TRBV7-8 with TRBJ1-5; tentatively, D is TRBD1 (6 bases). The CDR3 length is 15 residues. V was trimmed by 1 base and J by 7 bases, leaving 14 bases between them. Germline lookup yields CDR1 SGHVS and CDR2 FQNEAQ. CDR3 protein: CASSLGLRGWQPQHF. Written as DNA, the CDR3 is TGTGCCAGCAGCTTAGGTTTAAGGGGGTGGCAGCCCCAGCATTTT.

This clonotype was seen more than once but under ten times. The chain recombines TRBV25-1 with TRBJ2-2; 10 bases agree with TRBD1. The germline V gene has CDR1 MGHDK and CDR2 SYGVNS. Trimming cost V 6 bases and J 5 bases; bases outside gene matches: 12. CDR3 size: 17 residues. The CDR3 loop is CASSFIDRGRWTGELFF. The CDR3 DNA reads as TGTGCCAGCAGCTTCATCGACAGGGGGCGGTGGACCGGGGAGCTGTTTTTT.

As to this clonotype: Its ends do not fully match the called genes, so a read error is possible. The rearrangement joins TRBV5-1 to TRBJ1-4, with a weak D call TRBD1 (5 bases). This CDR3 spans 14 amino acids. Germline V gene data show CDR1 as SGHRS and CDR2 as YFSETQ. The CDR3 spells CASSGAIANEKLFF. Here the CDR3 DNA reads TGTGCCAGCAGCGGGGCTATAGCTAATGAAAAACTGTTTTTT.

The V gene is TRBV20-1, the J gene TRBJ2-7; 7 bases agree with TRBD1. V shed 3 bases, J shed 0 bases, and the junction held 2 bases outside the gene matches. From germline, CDR1 is DFQATT and CDR2 SNEGSKA (reference sequence). The length of the CDR3 is 13 residues. CDR3 sequence reads: CSASRDSSYEQYF. Written as DNA, the CDR3 is TGCAGTGCTAGTCGGGACAGCTCCTACGAGCAGTACTTC.

Only a few counts were recorded for this clonotype. This rearrangement joins TRBV7-3 to TRBJ1-2; D possibly corresponds to TRBD1 (5 bases). Germline values: CDR1 SGHTA, CDR2 FQGTGA. Trimming shortened V by 1 base and J by 8 bases, and 11 bases separated the two germline ends. The CDR3 spans 13 residues. The CDR3 reads CASSLMPGGGYTF. The DNA for the CDR3 is TGTGCCAGCAGCTTAATGCCGGGGGGGGGCTACACCTTC.

This chain uses TRBV11-2 with TRBJ2-5, with no clear D. CDR1 SGHAT and CDR2 FQNNGV come from the germline V gene. V lost 2 bases, J lost 5 bases, and 15 bases lay in between. This CDR3 has 15 residues. This CDR3 is CASSLFTETMETQYF. Here the CDR3 DNA reads TGTGCCAGCAGCTTATTCACCGAGACCATGGAGACCCAGTACTTC.

This clonotype has just a few counts. The chain uses TRBV2 and TRBJ2-7, with D possibly being TRBD1 or TRBD2 (5 bases each). CDR1 SNHLY and CDR2 FYNNEI come from the germline V gene. The CDR3 is 15 residues long. Trimming stripped 3 bases from V and 0 bases from J, with 12 bases between. CDR3 DNA sequence: TGTGCCAGCAGTGATGATGGGGCGGGCTCCTACGAGCAGTACTTC. Residues: CASSDDGAGSYEQYF.

This clonotype was counted ten times or more. This chain connects TRBV7-8 to TRBJ1-1; 7 bases map to TRBD1. The CDR3 loop spans 14 amino acids. Germline V lookup: CDR1 SGHVS, CDR2 FQNEAQ. V trimming: 4 bases; J trimming: 8 bases; junction bases outside the gene matches: 10. The CDR3 nucleotides are TGTGCCAGCAGCTCGGCAAGGGGGCCACCCGAAGCTTTCTTT. Amino acids: CASSSARGPPEAFF.

J is TRBJ2-5 and V is TRBV20-1, with a tentative D call TRBD1 (5 bases). The V end was cut by 3 bases, the J end by 3 bases, with 17 bases between. The CDR3 totals 15 residues. CDR1 is DFQATT, CDR2 SNEGSKA, per germline (reference sequence). CDR3 DNA sequence: TGCAGTGCTAGTGGCGGCTCCAGGGCCAAAGAGACCCAGTACTTC. Translation: CSASGGSRAKETQYF.